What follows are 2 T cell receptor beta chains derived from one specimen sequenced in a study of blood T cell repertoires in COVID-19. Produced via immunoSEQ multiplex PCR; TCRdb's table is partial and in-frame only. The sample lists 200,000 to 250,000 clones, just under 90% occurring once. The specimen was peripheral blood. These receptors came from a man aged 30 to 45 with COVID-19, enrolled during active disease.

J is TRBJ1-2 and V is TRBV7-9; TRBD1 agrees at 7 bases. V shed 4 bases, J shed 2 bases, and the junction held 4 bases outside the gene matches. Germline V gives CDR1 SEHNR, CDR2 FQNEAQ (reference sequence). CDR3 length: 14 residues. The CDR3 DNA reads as TGTGCCAGCAGCTCTTCAGGGGGGAACTATGGCTACACCTTC. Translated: CASSSSGGNYGYTF.

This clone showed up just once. The CDR3 DNA reads as TGTGCCAGCAGCCCAGGGGGGAGAGGCACAGATACGCAGTATTTT. This encodes CASSPGGRGTDTQYF. The chain is built from TRBV7-2 and TRBJ2-3, with D possibly matching TRBD1 (7 bases). Trimming took off 5 bases at V and 1 base at J, with 13 bases between the two ends. The CDR3 runs 15 residues. Germline CDR1 and CDR2: SGHTA and FQGNSA. Using reference TRBV7-2 and TRBJ2-3 for the parts outside the CDR3, the full variable domain is GAGVSQSPSNKVTEKGKDVELRCDPISGHTALYWYRQSLGQGLEFLIYFQGNSAPDKSGLPSDRFSAERTGGSVSTLTIQRTQQEDSAVYLCASSPGGRGTDTQYFGPGTRLTVL.